This TCR beta chain was captured in a study of T-cell reconstitution after alpha-beta-depleted transplantation in children. Overall study findings and caveats: Several hundred expanded graft clones reportedly supplied alpha-beta T cells about two months after transplant.

TCRbeta library preparation incorporated unique molecular identifiers. TCRdb reanalysed the PCR reads using MiXCR and keeps one entry per CDR3 protein. The table records fewer than 750,000 distinct CDR3 sequences, 25% to 30% of them present only once. Only a few counts were recorded for this clonotype. The antigen is undetermined. From germline, CDR1 is SGHTA and CDR2 FQGNSA. The CDR3 runs 12 residues. Trimming shortened V by 2 bases and J by 10 bases, and 10 bases separated the two germline ends. This sequence joins TRBV7-2 and TRBJ2-3; D assignment may be TRBD1 or TRBD2 (5 bases each). Material: PBMCs, obtained before TCRalphabeta/CD19-depleted stem cell transplant. This TCR derives from a boy under two years old with Wiskott-Aldrich syndrome, due to receive a stem cell transplant. The CDR3 spells CASSLTRGAQYF. In DNA form, the CDR3 reads TGTGCCAGCAGCTTAACACGAGGGGCGCAGTATTTT.